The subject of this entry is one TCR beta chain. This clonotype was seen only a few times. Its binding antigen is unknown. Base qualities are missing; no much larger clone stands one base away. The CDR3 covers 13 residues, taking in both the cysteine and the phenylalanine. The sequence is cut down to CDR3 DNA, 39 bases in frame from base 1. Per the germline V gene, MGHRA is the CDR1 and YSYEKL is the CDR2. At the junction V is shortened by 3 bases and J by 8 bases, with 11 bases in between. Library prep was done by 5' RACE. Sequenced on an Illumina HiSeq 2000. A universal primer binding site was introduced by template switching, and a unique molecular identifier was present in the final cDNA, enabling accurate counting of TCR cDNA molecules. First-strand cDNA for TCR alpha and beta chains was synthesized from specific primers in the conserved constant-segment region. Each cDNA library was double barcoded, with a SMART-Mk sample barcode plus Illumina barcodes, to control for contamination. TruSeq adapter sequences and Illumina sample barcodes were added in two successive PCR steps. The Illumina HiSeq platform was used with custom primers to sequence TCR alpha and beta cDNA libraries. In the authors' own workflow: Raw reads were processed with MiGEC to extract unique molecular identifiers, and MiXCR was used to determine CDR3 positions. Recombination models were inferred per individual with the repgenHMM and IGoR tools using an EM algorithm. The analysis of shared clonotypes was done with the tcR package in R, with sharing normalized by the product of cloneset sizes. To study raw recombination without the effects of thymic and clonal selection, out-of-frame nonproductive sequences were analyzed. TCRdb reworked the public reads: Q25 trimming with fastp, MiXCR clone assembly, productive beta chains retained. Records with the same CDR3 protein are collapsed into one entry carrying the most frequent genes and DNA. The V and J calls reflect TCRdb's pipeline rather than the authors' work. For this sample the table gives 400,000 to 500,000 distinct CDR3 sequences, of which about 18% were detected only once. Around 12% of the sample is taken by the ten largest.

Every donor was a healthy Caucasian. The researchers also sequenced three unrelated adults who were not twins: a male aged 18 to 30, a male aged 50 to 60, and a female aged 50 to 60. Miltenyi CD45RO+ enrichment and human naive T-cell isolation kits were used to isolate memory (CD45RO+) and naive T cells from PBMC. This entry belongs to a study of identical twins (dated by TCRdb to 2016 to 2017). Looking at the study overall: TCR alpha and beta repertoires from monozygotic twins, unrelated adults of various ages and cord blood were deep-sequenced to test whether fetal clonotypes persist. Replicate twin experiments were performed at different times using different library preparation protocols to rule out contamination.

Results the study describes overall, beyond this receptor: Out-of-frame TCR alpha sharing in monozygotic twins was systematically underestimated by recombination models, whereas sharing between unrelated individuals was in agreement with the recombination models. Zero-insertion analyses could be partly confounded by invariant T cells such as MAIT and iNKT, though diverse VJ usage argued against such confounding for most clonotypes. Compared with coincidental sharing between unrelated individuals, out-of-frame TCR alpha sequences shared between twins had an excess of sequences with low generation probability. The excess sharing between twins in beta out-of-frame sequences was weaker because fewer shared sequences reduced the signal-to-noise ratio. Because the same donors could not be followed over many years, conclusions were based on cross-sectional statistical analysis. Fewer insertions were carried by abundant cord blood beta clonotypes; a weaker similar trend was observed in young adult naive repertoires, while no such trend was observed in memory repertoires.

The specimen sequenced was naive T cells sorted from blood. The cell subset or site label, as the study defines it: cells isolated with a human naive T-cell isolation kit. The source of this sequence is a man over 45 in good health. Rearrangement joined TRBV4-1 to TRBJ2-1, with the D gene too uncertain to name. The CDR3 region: CASSHPSRHEQFF. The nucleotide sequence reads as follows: TGCGCCAGCAGCCACCCAAGCAGGCATGAGCAGTTCTTC.